A selection of T cell receptor beta chains follows, all from one sample in a study of cytomegalovirus exposure and HLA in healthy donors. Clones were read by immunoSEQ multiplex PCR, and TCRdb kept only the in-frame ones, dropping some. Seen here are 150,000 to 200,000 clones, approximately 86% observed once, and the top ten hold almost 2%. Material for sequencing was PBMCs. The receptors stem from a woman between 18 and 29 years old in good health and CMV-seronegative. Both conserved end residues are part of each CDR3. Each record gives: clone size, J gene, V gene, D gene, CDR3 protein, CDR3 DNA. The D gene is left open where the match is weak. Where a row states a size, it is once, few, many or the class of an expanded clone; other rows omit it.

clone size: -
J gene: TRBJ2-5
V gene: TRBV7-2
D gene: -
CDR3 protein: CAIRGGSMETQYF
CDR3 DNA: TGTGCCATCAGGGGGGGAAGTATGGAGACCCAGTACTTC

clone size: -
J gene: TRBJ1-2
V gene: TRBV6-5
D gene: -
CDR3 protein: CASRPPTGGYGYTF
CDR3 DNA: TGTGCCAGCAGGCCGCCAACCGGGGGCTATGGCTACACCTTC

clone size: -
J gene: TRBJ2-2
V gene: TRBV5-5
D gene: TRBD2
CDR3 protein: CASSMLAENTGELFF
CDR3 DNA: TGTGCCAGCAGCATGCTAGCGGAGAACACCGGGGAGCTGTTTTTT

clone size: -
J gene: TRBJ1-1
V gene: TRBV4-2
D gene: TRBD1
CDR3 protein: CASSQVGTVKMNTEAFF
CDR3 DNA: TGTGCCAGCAGCCAAGTAGGGACAGTCAAGATGAACACTGAAGCTTTCTTT

clone size: -
J gene: TRBJ2-1
V gene: TRBV5-4
D gene: TRBD2
CDR3 protein: CATVLTSGSVNEQFF
CDR3 DNA: TGTGCCACCGTCTTAACTAGCGGGAGTGTGAATGAGCAGTTCTTC

clone size: -
J gene: TRBJ2-7
V gene: TRBV10-3
D gene: -
CDR3 protein: CAISEGVQYPYEQYF
CDR3 DNA: TGTGCCATCAGTGAAGGGGTGCAGTACCCCTACGAGCAGTACTTC

clone size: -
J gene: TRBJ1-2
V gene: TRBV7-9
D gene: -
CDR3 protein: CASSSYGVGYGYTF
CDR3 DNA: TGTGCCAGCAGCTCATACGGGGTCGGCTATGGCTACACCTTT

clone size: -
J gene: TRBJ1-4
V gene: TRBV30
D gene: -
CDR3 protein: CAWGASNEKLFF
CDR3 DNA: TGTGCCTGGGGGGCGTCGAATGAAAAACTGTTTTTT

clone size: -
J gene: TRBJ1-6
V gene: TRBV6-5
D gene: -
CDR3 protein: CASSRGNNSPLHF
CDR3 DNA: TGTGCCAGCAGCAGGGGCAATAATTCACCCCTCCACTTT

clone size: -
J gene: TRBJ2-7
V gene: TRBV27
D gene: TRBD1
CDR3 protein: CASSFAGQGLLNRQYF
CDR3 DNA: TGTGCCAGCAGTTTTGCGGGACAGGGTCTTCTAAATAGGCAGTACTTC

clone size: -
J gene: TRBJ2-3
V gene: TRBV29-1
D gene: TRBD2
CDR3 protein: CSSGGGLFPDTQYF
CDR3 DNA: TGCAGCTCTGGGGGGGGACTTTTTCCAGATACGCAGTATTTT

clone size: -
J gene: TRBJ1-2
V gene: TRBV2
D gene: -
CDR3 protein: CASSVGRSSLGGYTF
CDR3 DNA: TGTGCCAGCAGCGTCGGGAGGAGTTCCCTCGGTGGCTACACCTTC

clone size: -
J gene: TRBJ2-1
V gene: TRBV5-3
D gene: -
CDR3 protein: CARSTTRMTEQGCDEQFF
CDR3 DNA: TGTGCCAGAAGCACGACAAGGATGACGGAGCAGGGGTGCGATGAGCAGTTCTTC

clone size: -
J gene: TRBJ1-1
V gene: TRBV19
D gene: -
CDR3 protein: CASSMGLEAFF
CDR3 DNA: TGTGCCAGTAGTATGGGGCTTGAAGCTTTCTTT

clone size: -
J gene: TRBJ1-1
V gene: TRBV19
D gene: TRBD1
CDR3 protein: CASSRVQTGASNTEAFF
CDR3 DNA: TGTGCCAGTAGTAGAGTTCAGACAGGGGCATCTAACACTGAAGCTTTCTTT

clone size: -
J gene: TRBJ1-1
V gene: TRBV11-3
D gene: -
CDR3 protein: CASSLSGTEAFF
CDR3 DNA: TGTGCCAGCAGCCTTTCGGGGACTGAAGCTTTCTTT

clone size: -
J gene: TRBJ2-5
V gene: TRBV7-3
D gene: -
CDR3 protein: CASSLTVSGEGEQYF
CDR3 DNA: TGTGCCAGCAGCTTAACGGTTTCGGGGGAGGGGGAGCAGTACTTC

clone size: -
J gene: TRBJ1-6
V gene: TRBV19
D gene: TRBD1
CDR3 protein: CASRAGGDSPLHF
CDR3 DNA: TGTGCCAGTAGGGCAGGGGGTGATTCACCCCTCCACTTT

clone size: -
J gene: TRBJ2-1
V gene: TRBV7-9
D gene: -
CDR3 protein: CASSLARGEQFF
CDR3 DNA: TGTGCCAGCAGCTTAGCCCGGGGGGAGCAGTTCTTC

clone size: -
J gene: TRBJ2-7
V gene: TRBV7-9
D gene: -
CDR3 protein: CASSAGQSYEQYF
CDR3 DNA: TGTGCCAGCAGCGCGGGACAGTCCTACGAGCAGTACTTC

clone size: -
J gene: TRBJ2-7
V gene: TRBV6-1
D gene: -
CDR3 protein: CATRRGTYLREQYF
CDR3 DNA: TGTGCCACCAGACGCGGGACCTACCTTAGGGAGCAGTACTTC

clone size: -
J gene: TRBJ1-1
V gene: TRBV5-1
D gene: TRBD1
CDR3 protein: CASSLAGQDLNTEAFF
CDR3 DNA: TGCGCCAGCAGCTTGGCGGGACAGGACTTGAACACTGAAGCTTTCTTT

clone size: -
J gene: TRBJ2-3
V gene: TRBV19
D gene: TRBD2
CDR3 protein: CASSMTSGGLSTDTQYF
CDR3 DNA: TGTGCCAGTAGTATGACTAGCGGGGGACTCAGCACAGATACGCAGTATTTT

clone size: -
J gene: TRBJ2-7
V gene: TRBV27
D gene: -
CDR3 protein: CASSLGLSYEQYF
CDR3 DNA: TGTGCCAGCAGTTTGGGACTTAGCTACGAGCAGTACTTC

clone size: -
J gene: TRBJ1-4
V gene: TRBV7-9
D gene: -
CDR3 protein: CASSLRAGVEKLFF
CDR3 DNA: TGTGCCAGCAGCTTAAGGGCAGGGGTTGAAAAACTGTTTTTT

clone size: -
J gene: TRBJ1-1
V gene: TRBV15
D gene: -
CDR3 protein: CATTEGVPWTEAFF
CDR3 DNA: TGCGCCACCACAGAGGGGGTCCCATGGACTGAAGCTTTCTTT

clone size: -
J gene: TRBJ2-7
V gene: TRBV28
D gene: TRBD2
CDR3 protein: CASSLFPRGGSCEQYF
CDR3 DNA: TGTGCCAGCAGTTTATTCCCGAGGGGCGGGAGCTGCGAGCAGTACTTC

clone size: -
J gene: TRBJ2-1
V gene: TRBV5-5
D gene: -
CDR3 protein: CASSLKSFNEQFF
CDR3 DNA: TGTGCCAGCAGCTTGAAATCCTTCAATGAGCAGTTCTTC

clone size: -
J gene: TRBJ2-5
V gene: TRBV5-1
D gene: -
CDR3 protein: CASSWAGAGQETQYF
CDR3 DNA: TGCGCCAGCAGCTGGGCGGGTGCGGGTCAAGAGACCCAGTACTTC

clone size: -
J gene: TRBJ1-1
V gene: TRBV5-5
D gene: -
CDR3 protein: CASSIQGQNTEAFF
CDR3 DNA: TGTGCCAGCAGCATCCAGGGGCAGAACACTGAAGCTTTCTTT

clone size: few
J gene: TRBJ1-5
V gene: TRBV27
D gene: TRBD1
CDR3 protein: CASSPSTGAGQPQHF
CDR3 DNA: TGTGCCAGCAGTCCCTCGACAGGGGCTGGTCAGCCCCAGCATTTT

clone size: -
J gene: TRBJ1-4
V gene: TRBV5-1
D gene: -
CDR3 protein: CASSLGANSNEKLFF
CDR3 DNA: TGCGCCAGCAGCTTGGGGGCAAACAGCAATGAAAAACTGTTTTTT

clone size: once
J gene: TRBJ2-2
V gene: TRBV5-1
D gene: TRBD1
CDR3 protein: CASRTGGAFTGELFF
CDR3 DNA: TGCGCCAGCAGGACAGGGGGCGCCTTCACCGGGGAGCTGTTTTTT

clone size: -
J gene: TRBJ2-1
V gene: TRBV28
D gene: TRBD2
CDR3 protein: CASSYSGRPSYNEQFF
CDR3 DNA: TGTGCCAGCAGTTATAGCGGGAGGCCCTCCTACAATGAGCAGTTCTTC

clone size: -
J gene: TRBJ2-2
V gene: TRBV5-1
D gene: -
CDR3 protein: CASSPRSSSRLNTGELFF
CDR3 DNA: TGCGCCAGCAGCCCTAGGTCTAGCAGTCGCCTGAACACCGGGGAGCTGTTTTTT

clone size: -
J gene: TRBJ2-5
V gene: TRBV5-6
D gene: -
CDR3 protein: CASSSQGVEETQYF
CDR3 DNA: TGTGCCAGCAGCTCGCAGGGTGTGGAGGAGACCCAGTACTTC

clone size: -
J gene: TRBJ2-7
V gene: TRBV28
D gene: TRBD1
CDR3 protein: CASRGQGAYEQYF
CDR3 DNA: TGTGCCAGCAGAGGACAGGGGGCCTACGAGCAGTACTTC

clone size: once
J gene: TRBJ2-7
V gene: TRBV7-9
D gene: -
CDR3 protein: CASSLDDPRSSYEQYF
CDR3 DNA: TGTGCCAGCAGCTTAGATGATCCCCGGAGCTCCTACGAGCAGTACTTC

clone size: -
J gene: TRBJ1-2
V gene: TRBV4-1
D gene: TRBD1
CDR3 protein: CASSQLRQGNYGYTF
CDR3 DNA: TGCGCCAGCAGCCAGCTTCGACAGGGTAACTATGGCTACACCTTC

clone size: -
J gene: TRBJ1-1
V gene: TRBV6-5
D gene: -
CDR3 protein: CASVGGIEAFF
CDR3 DNA: TGTGCCAGCGTCGGAGGAATTGAAGCTTTCTTT

clone size: -
J gene: TRBJ1-2
V gene: TRBV27
D gene: -
CDR3 protein: CASSFTGSYGYTF
CDR3 DNA: TGTGCCAGCAGTTTTACGGGGAGCTATGGCTACACCTTC

clone size: -
J gene: TRBJ2-3
V gene: TRBV2
D gene: -
CDR3 protein: CASRLQGYSTDTQYF
CDR3 DNA: TGTGCCAGTAGATTACAGGGATATAGCACAGATACGCAGTATTTT

clone size: -
J gene: TRBJ2-1
V gene: TRBV7-3
D gene: TRBD2
CDR3 protein: CASSQLSGGYNEQFF
CDR3 DNA: TGTGCCAGCAGCCAATTATCGGGAGGGTACAATGAGCAGTTCTTC

clone size: few
J gene: TRBJ2-5
V gene: TRBV5-6
D gene: TRBD2
CDR3 protein: CASSGLLAGEETQYF
CDR3 DNA: TGTGCCAGCAGCGGGCTTCTAGCGGGGGAGGAGACCCAGTACTTC

clone size: -
J gene: TRBJ2-3
V gene: TRBV18
D gene: TRBD2
CDR3 protein: CASSPQGLAGALSTDTQYF
CDR3 DNA: TGTGCCAGCTCACCCCAGGGACTAGCGGGGGCCCTTAGCACAGATACGCAGTATTTT

clone size: -
J gene: TRBJ2-3
V gene: TRBV6-4
D gene: -
CDR3 protein: CASIPGIDSDTQYF
CDR3 DNA: TGTGCCAGCATTCCAGGGATTGATTCAGATACGCAGTATTTT

clone size: few
J gene: TRBJ1-1
V gene: TRBV6-5
D gene: -
CDR3 protein: CASSYSIGEDTEAFF
CDR3 DNA: TGTGCCAGCAGTTACTCGATAGGGGAGGACACTGAAGCTTTCTTT

clone size: -
J gene: TRBJ2-7
V gene: TRBV19
D gene: -
CDR3 protein: CASSNGSSYEQYF
CDR3 DNA: TGTGCCAGTAGTAATGGCAGCTCCTACGAGCAGTACTTC

clone size: -
J gene: TRBJ1-1
V gene: TRBV14
D gene: -
CDR3 protein: CASSQERGITEAFF
CDR3 DNA: TGTGCCAGCAGCCAAGAACGGGGAATAACGGAAGCTTTCTTT

clone size: -
J gene: TRBJ2-1
V gene: TRBV5-1
D gene: TRBD2
CDR3 protein: CASSLAPGTSGNEQFF
CDR3 DNA: TGCGCCAGCAGCTTGGCCCCCGGGACTAGCGGGAATGAGCAGTTCTTC

clone size: -
J gene: TRBJ2-3
V gene: TRBV7-9
D gene: TRBD2
CDR3 protein: CAVTPGGSTDTQYF
CDR3 DNA: TGTGCCGTCACCCCGGGGGGGAGCACAGATACGCAGTATTTT

clone size: -
J gene: TRBJ2-1
V gene: TRBV6-1
D gene: -
CDR3 protein: CASSAGHGYEQFF
CDR3 DNA: TGTGCCAGCAGTGCGGGACATGGCTATGAGCAGTTCTTC

clone size: -
J gene: TRBJ2-2
V gene: TRBV28
D gene: -
CDR3 protein: CASSKPGTGELFF
CDR3 DNA: TGTGCCAGCAGCAAACCGGGGACCGGGGAGCTGTTTTTT